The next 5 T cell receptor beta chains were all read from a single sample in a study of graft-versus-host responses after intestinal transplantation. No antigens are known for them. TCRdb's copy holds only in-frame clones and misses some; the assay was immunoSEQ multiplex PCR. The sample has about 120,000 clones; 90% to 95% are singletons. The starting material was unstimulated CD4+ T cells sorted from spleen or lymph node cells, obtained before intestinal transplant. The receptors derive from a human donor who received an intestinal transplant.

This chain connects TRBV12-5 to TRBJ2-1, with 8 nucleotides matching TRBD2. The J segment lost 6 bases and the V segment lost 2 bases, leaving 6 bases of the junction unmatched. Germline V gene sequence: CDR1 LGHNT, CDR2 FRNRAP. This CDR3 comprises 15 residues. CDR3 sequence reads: CASGLLGLAGNEQFF. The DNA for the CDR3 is TGTGCTAGTGGTTTGTTAGGGCTAGCGGGCAATGAGCAGTTCTTC.

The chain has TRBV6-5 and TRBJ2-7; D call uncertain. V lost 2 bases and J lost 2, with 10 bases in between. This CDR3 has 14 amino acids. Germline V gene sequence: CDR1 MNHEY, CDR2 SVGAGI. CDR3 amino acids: CASSYRQPPYEQYF. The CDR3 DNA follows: TGTGCCAGCAGTTACCGGCAGCCACCCTACGAGCAGTACTTC.

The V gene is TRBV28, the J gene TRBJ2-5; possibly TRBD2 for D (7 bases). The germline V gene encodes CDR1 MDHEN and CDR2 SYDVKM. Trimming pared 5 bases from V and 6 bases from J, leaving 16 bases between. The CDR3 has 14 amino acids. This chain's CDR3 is CASSTPGGPKTQYF. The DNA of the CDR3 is TGTGCCAGCAGTACCCCGGGGGGCCCTAAGACCCAGTACTTC.

DNA for the CDR3: TGCAGCGTTAGTCCCGGGACAGGGTTGGAGACCCAGTACTTC. Translation: CSVSPGTGLETQYF. The chain recombines TRBV29-1 with TRBJ2-5, with 9 bases aligning to TRBD1. The CDR3 has 14 residues. The trim removed 5 bases at V and 5 bases at J, leaving 9 bases unmatched. The germline V gene has CDR1 SQVTM and CDR2 ANQGSEA.

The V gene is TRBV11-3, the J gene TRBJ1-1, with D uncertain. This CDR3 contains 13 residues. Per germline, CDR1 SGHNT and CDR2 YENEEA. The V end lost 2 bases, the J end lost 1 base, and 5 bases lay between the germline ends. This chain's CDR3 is CASSLTQNTEAFF. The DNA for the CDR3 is TGTGCCAGCAGCTTAACACAGAACACTGAAGCTTTCTTT.